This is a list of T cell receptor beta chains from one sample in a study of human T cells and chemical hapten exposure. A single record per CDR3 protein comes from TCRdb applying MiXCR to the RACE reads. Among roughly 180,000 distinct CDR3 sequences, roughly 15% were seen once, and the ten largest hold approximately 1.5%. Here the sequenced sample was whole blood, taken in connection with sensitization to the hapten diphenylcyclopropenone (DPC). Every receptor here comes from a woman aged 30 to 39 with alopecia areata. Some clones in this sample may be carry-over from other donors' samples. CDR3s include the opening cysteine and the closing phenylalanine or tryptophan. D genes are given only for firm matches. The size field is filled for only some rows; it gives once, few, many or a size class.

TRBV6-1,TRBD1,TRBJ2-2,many,TGTGCCAGCGGACAGGGGGCGCTTACCGGGGAGCTGTTTTTT,CASGQGALTGELFF
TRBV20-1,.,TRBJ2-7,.,TGCAGTGCTATAAGGACAGATCAACGCTACGAGCAGTACTTC,CSAIRTDQRYEQYF
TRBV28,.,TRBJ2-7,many,TGTGCCAGCAGTTCCCCCTACGAGCAGTACTTC,CASSSPYEQYF
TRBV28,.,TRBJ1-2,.,TGTGCCAGCAGTGTAACCCCTCATGGCTACACCTTC,CASSVTPHGYTF
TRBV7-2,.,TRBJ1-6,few,TGTGCCAGCAATTCGGGAACGCGGGGTTCACCCCTCCACTTT,CASNSGTRGSPLHF
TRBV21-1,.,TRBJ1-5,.,TGTGCCAGCAGCTTACGGGCTGCCAGTGACAGGGTTATGAGCAATCAGCCCCAGCATTTT,CASSLRAASDRVMSNQPQHF
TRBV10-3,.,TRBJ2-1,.,TGTGCCATCCGGGGAATACCTCCATACAATGAGCAGTTCTTC,CAIRGIPPYNEQFF
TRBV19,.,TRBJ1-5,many,TGTGCCAGTAGTCGGACAGATTCTAGCAATCAGCCCCAGCATTTT,CASSRTDSSNQPQHF
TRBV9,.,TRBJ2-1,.,TGTGCCAGCAGCGTAGGTGTCAGCTACAATGAGCAGTTCTTC,CASSVGVSYNEQFF
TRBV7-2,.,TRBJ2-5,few,TGTGCCAGCAGCGTACAGGGAGGGGAGACCCAGTACTTC,CASSVQGGETQYF
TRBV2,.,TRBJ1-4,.,TGTGCCAGCAGTGAACGGTCAGGGGATAATGAAAAACTGTTTTTT,CASSERSGDNEKLFF
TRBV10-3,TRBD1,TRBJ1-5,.,TGTGCCATCAGTGGACAGGGTCGAGAGCCCCAGCATTTT,CAISGQGREPQHF
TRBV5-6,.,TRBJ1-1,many,TGTGCCAGCAGCTTGGCCGGCGGGGGAGCTTTCTTT,CASSLAGGGAFF
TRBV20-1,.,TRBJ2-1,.,TGCAGTGCTTCAGAGATTGGCTACTACAATGAGCAGTTCTTC,CSASEIGYYNEQFF
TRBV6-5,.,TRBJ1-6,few,TGTGCCAGCAGGAGGAGGAGTTCACCCCTCCACTTT,CASRRRSSPLHF
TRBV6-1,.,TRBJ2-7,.,TGTGCCAGCAGTGGCCCCGGGGTCCTCTACGAGCAGTACTTC,CASSGPGVLYEQYF
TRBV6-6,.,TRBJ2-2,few,TGTGCCAGCAGTTACCCCGGGCTACACGCGAACACCGGGGAGCTGTTTTTT,CASSYPGLHANTGELFF
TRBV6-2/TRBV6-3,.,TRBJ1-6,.,TGTGCCAGCAGAGGCCGTTATTCACCCCTCCACTTT,CASRGRYSPLHF
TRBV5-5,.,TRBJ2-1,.,TGTGCCAGCACCCAAGGGACTGGCGGTGTCAATGAGCAGTTCTTC,CASTQGTGGVNEQFF
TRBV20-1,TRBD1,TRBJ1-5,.,TGCAGTGCCGTCTCGGGACAGGCCCTTATTGGCAATCAGCCCCAGCATTTT,CSAVSGQALIGNQPQHF
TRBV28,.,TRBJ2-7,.,TGTGCCAGCAGTTTAAATCGTTGGGTGTACTTC,CASSLNRWVYF
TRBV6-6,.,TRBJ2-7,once,TGTGCCAGCAGTTACCCCGTTGGACAGTTCTACGAGCAGTACTTC,CASSYPVGQFYEQYF
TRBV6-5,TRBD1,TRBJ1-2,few,TGTGCCAGCAGTTACTCCGACGGGACAGCCTATGGCTACACCTTC,CASSYSDGTAYGYTF
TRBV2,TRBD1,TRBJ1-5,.,TGTGCCAGCATCAAAAGTACAGGGGGCGGACAGCCCCAGCATTTT,CASIKSTGGGQPQHF
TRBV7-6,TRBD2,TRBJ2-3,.,TGTGCCAGCAGCTTGACGGGGGGAAGCACAGATACGCAGTATTTT,CASSLTGGSTDTQYF
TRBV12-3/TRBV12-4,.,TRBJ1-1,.,TGTGCCAGCAGTTTTGACGACAGGTGGAACACTGAAGCTTTCTTT,CASSFDDRWNTEAFF
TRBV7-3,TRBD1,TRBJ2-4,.,TGTGCCAGCAGGGGGACAGGAGTGGACATTCAGTACTTC,CASRGTGVDIQYF
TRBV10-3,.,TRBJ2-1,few,TGTGCCACCGGGGGTGGGGGATCCTCCTACAATGAGCAGTTCTTC,CATGGGGSSYNEQFF
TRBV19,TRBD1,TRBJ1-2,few,TGTGCCAGTAGCACGGGACAGGGAGGCGATGGCTACACCTTC,CASSTGQGGDGYTF
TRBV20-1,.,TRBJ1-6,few,TGCAGTGCTAGATTCGACGGCAGCTCCTATAATTCACCCCTCCACTTT,CSARFDGSSYNSPLHF
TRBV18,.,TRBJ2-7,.,TGTGCCAGCTCACCAGTAGTAAGTTTGGAGCAGTACTTC,CASSPVVSLEQYF
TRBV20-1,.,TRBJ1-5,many,TGCAGTGCTAGTGGCAGGGGTAGTGGAATGAGCAATCAGCCCCAGCATTTT,CSASGRGSGMSNQPQHF
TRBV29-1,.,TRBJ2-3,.,TGCAGCGTTGAAATTAGCATCGTCACAGATACGCAGTATTTT,CSVEISIVTDTQYF
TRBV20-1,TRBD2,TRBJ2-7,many,TGCAGTGCTCGGGAGGTCCACTACGAGCAGTACTTC,CSAREVHYEQYF
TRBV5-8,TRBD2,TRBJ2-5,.,TGTGCCAGCAGCTTGCGGGGAGCGGGAGGGCCGGCAGAGACCCAGTACTTC,CASSLRGAGGPAETQYF
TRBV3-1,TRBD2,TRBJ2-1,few,TGTGCCAGCAGTCGAACCCCTAGCGGGACAGCCACCTTTAAGCAGTTCTTC,CASSRTPSGTATFKQFF
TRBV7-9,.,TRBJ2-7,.,TGTGCCAGCAGCAGCGACAGGAACCCCTCCTACGAGCAGTACTTC,CASSSDRNPSYEQYF
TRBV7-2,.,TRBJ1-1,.,TGTGCCAGCAGCCCCACTATGGGGGGAATTGAAGCTTTCTTT,CASSPTMGGIEAFF
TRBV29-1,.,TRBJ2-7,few,TGCAGCGTTGTATCCGTATACGAGCAGTACTTC,CSVVSVYEQYF
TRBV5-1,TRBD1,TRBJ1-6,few,TGCGCCAGCAGGGACAGGTCTGCAAATTCACCCCTCCACTTT,CASRDRSANSPLHF
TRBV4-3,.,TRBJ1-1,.,TGCGCCAGCAGCCATTACAAGAACACTGAAGCTTTCTTT,CASSHYKNTEAFF
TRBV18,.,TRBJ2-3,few,TGTGCCAGCTCAACACAGGCAACCACAGATACGCAGTATTTT,CASSTQATTDTQYF
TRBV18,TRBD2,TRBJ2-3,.,TGTGCCAGCTCACGAACTCGGGGGGCAGATACGCAGTATTTT,CASSRTRGADTQYF
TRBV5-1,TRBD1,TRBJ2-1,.,TGCGCCAGCAGCTTGGCGGGACAGGGGGCAGGTAATGAGCAGTTCTTC,CASSLAGQGAGNEQFF
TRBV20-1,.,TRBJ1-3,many,TGCAGTGCTAGGGCAGTGCCTGGAAACACCATATATTTT,CSARAVPGNTIYF
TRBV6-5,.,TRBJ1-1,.,TGTGCCACCCTTCGCCGGACAGAGAACACTGAAGCTTTCTTT,CATLRRTENTEAFF
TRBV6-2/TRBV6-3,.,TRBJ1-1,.,TGTGCCAGCAGGTTAATGAACACTGAAGCTTTCTTT,CASRLMNTEAFF
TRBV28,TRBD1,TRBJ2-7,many,TGTGCCAGCAGAACCGGACAGGGTGAGGCCTACGAGCAGTACTTC,CASRTGQGEAYEQYF
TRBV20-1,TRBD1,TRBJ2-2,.,TGCAGTGCCCTCAGGGCACAGGGGGCGAACACCGGGGAGCTGTTTTTT,CSALRAQGANTGELFF
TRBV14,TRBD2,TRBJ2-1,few,TGTGCCAGCAGCCAAGATTGGGGGGGTTGGAATGAGCAGTTCTTC,CASSQDWGGWNEQFF
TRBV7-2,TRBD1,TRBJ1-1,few,TGTGTCAGCAGCTGGGTGCAGGGACAGGGGGAAGCTTTCTTT,CVSSWVQGQGEAFF
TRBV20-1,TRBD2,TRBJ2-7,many,TGCAGTGCTCCTATAGCGGGAGTCTACGAGCAGTACTTC,CSAPIAGVYEQYF
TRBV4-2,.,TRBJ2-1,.,TGTGCCAGCAGCCAAGATTATGGGAGAAGCTCCTACAATGAGCAGTTCTTC,CASSQDYGRSSYNEQFF
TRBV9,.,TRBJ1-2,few,TGTGCCAGCAGCGTAGATGGAGGAACCAACTATGGCTACACCTTC,CASSVDGGTNYGYTF
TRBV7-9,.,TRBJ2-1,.,TGTGCCAGCAGCTTAGCCCTAGCTCAAGGGGATGAGCAGTTCTTC,CASSLALAQGDEQFF